This T cell receptor beta chain was recorded in a study of HIV-infected patients and healthy controls (dated by TCRdb to 2013 to 2016). Study-level background: The study tested whether deep TCR repertoire sequencing of HIV patients' small blood samples could capture immune perturbation and reconstitution. What the work shows at the level of the full study, not this receptor alone: Both the Jaccard index and the count of highly shared sequences showed that healthy controls shared more CDR3s between individuals than HIV+ patients did. Compared with untreated HIV+ repertoires, healthy control repertoires had roughly threefold more distinct CDR3s and a higher Shannon diversity. Compared with controls, HIV-infected patients showed significantly different mean usage of eight alpha and eight beta V genes. In the study, no determination of donor HLA types was made. Significantly higher mean Gini indices were seen in HIV-infected repertoires than in controls, possibly reflecting oligoclonality. The use of whole blood limited sequencing depth and precluded separation of the dynamics of distinct T-cell subpopulations. Slight age and sex profile differences between the study cohorts did not explain the observed diversity differences. Size-matched repertoire data did not replicate the apparent post-therapy recovery of the Gini index in HIV-infected patients. MAIT cell alpha-chain CDR3s were present at high frequency in healthy controls but severely depleted in HIV+ repertoires. HIV-associated CDR3s exhibited a significant reduction in frequency during therapy, whereas CMV-associated CDR3s exhibited no significant change, although the majority increased in frequency. Rare events from HIV-infected data received too much weight under size-matching, and comparisons were complicated by unequal numbers of distinct sequences between patients and controls. Processing included only sixteen HIV-infected individuals, and this was regarded by the authors as a major limit on how widely the findings apply. In the samples, alpha-beta chain pairing was left undetermined.

Since whole blood was used without any cell fractionation, the repertoire reflected all peripheral T cells in unsorted form. As controls, around ten uninfected healthy donors were sampled, and four of those donors gave samples twice, 2 to 3 months apart. For RNA extraction, about 2.3 ml of peripheral blood was collected into Tempus tubes. Residual genomic DNA was removed with the TURBO-DNase kit and globin mRNA was depleted with GLOBINclear. V and J are truncated by 10 bases and 0 bases respectively, leaving an intervening sequence of 17 bases. The CDR3 spans 15 residues, from the cysteine through the phenylalanine. Just the 45-base CDR3 DNA is kept, in frame starting at base 1. The CDR1 and CDR2 encoded by the germline V gene are MNHNS and SASEGT. Using SuperScript III with primers targeting the alpha and beta constant regions, about 520 ng of RNA was reverse transcribed. Alpha and beta chain libraries were generated separately via chain-specific third strand synthesis with multiplexing indices. To avoid primer bias, the protocol used one single primer pair to amplify every rearrangement within a chain, and the protocol also attached molecular barcodes to each cDNA molecule. Purified cDNA was joined by T4 RNA Ligase 1 to a 5' RACE adapter carrying a random hexamer and the SP2 sequencing primer site. With slow temperature ramps used to favor optimal annealing, second strand synthesis was primed from the SP2 site with Phusion polymerase. Two random hexamer sequences, both added before amplification and joined together, made up the 12-nucleotide barcode of each molecule. A brief initial PCR introduced P5 and P7 adapter elements together with a second index, and an approximately 21-cycle amplification PCR using P5s and P7 primers was subsequently performed. A total of around 27 PCR cycles were applied to the libraries, which were quantified on a Qubit, sized on a Bioanalyzer, and diluted to 3 to 4.5 nM. Normalized libraries were sequenced on an Illumina MiSeq with 2 x 250 paired-end kits. Into around 9.4 ul Tris-Cl, the reverse transcription reactions were eluted following cleanup on MinElute columns. A 1:1 ratio of AMPure XP beads was used to clean the adapter ligations after they had run for roughly 25 hours at 16 degrees C. The paper's data handling went like this. A modified Decombinator processed the demultiplexed FASTQ files and output V, J, insert and barcode information. Sequences sharing a barcode but differing from the dominant sequence were discarded as errors, and barcodes clustered at Levenshtein distance 3 were counted to estimate original cDNA molecules. The R packages ineq, vegan, igraph and RCytoscape were used for downstream analyses, with IMGT nomenclature and CDR3 definitions applied. The authors computed V gene usage over distinct sequences and counted each TCR a single time to avoid skew from clonal expansion. Whenever two unique CDR3 amino acid sequences within a donor differed by a single Levenshtein edit, similarity networks linked them. In the repertoires, a search was made for a compiled set of published HIV-specific CDR3s (roughly 92 alpha, approximately 700 beta) and CMV-specific CDR3s (under 14 alpha, roughly 250 beta). Lower sequence numbers were not the cause of the decreased diversity in patients, as random subsampling to size-matched repertoires showed. The raw public reads went through TCRdb reprocessing: fastp at Q25, MiXCR clone calling, in-frame beta chains kept. Duplicate CDR3 protein sequences are folded into a single record with the most common DNA and genes. TCRdb assigned the V and J calls; the authors' analysis was not used. Here the sample has 15,000 to 20,000 distinct CDR3 sequences; roughly 8.9% occur a single time. Roughly 2.6% of the sample is in the top ten clones.

This clonotype occurred a few times. There is no known antigen for this receptor. The sample holds no much larger clone one base away, and base qualities are not on file. The rearranged chain carries TRBV6-1 and TRBJ2-3; the D gene assignment is perhaps TRBD1 or TRBD2, with each matching 5 bases. The clonotype comes from an adult in good health. Sequencing used blood. The DNA sequence is given as TGTGCCATTCGAGCCCGGGACGGGAGCACAGATACGCAGTATTTT. It translates as CAIRARDGSTDTQYF.